Below, 31 T cell receptor beta chains from the same sample are listed, as sequenced in a study of cytomegalovirus exposure and HLA in healthy donors. This PCR relied on a set of 60 Vbeta primers and 13 Jbeta primers. Method: immunoSEQ multiplex PCR; TCRdb's copy keeps in-frame clones and lacks some. The sample has about 140,000 clones; around 79% are singletons. Specimen: PBMCs. The receptor source for this set is a man between 18 and 29 years old in good health and CMV-seronegative.

The J gene is TRBJ2-5, the V gene TRBV7-9, with D hard to call. Trimming left V 3 bases short and J 5 bases short, with 10 bases between. Germline CDR1 and CDR2: SEHNR and FQNEAQ (reference sequence). CDR3 size: 13 residues. The CDR3 protein is CASSLISGETQYF. The CDR3 DNA reads as TGTGCCAGCAGCTTGATATCAGGCGAGACCCAGTACTTC.

The rearrangement uses TRBV2 and TRBJ1-1; no reliable D call. Trimming took off 7 bases at V and 11 bases at J, with 17 bases between the two ends. The CDR3 contains 12 residues. Germline values: CDR1 SNHLY, CDR2 FYNNEI. In DNA, the CDR3 is TGTGCCAGCATTTCGGAGGGCTATCATGCTTTCTTT. This codes for CASISEGYHAFF.

J is TRBJ1-6 and V is TRBV6-6, with D perhaps TRBD1 (5 bases). The V end was cut by 7 bases, the J end by 8 bases, with 15 bases between. This CDR3 has 14 residues. Germline V gene lookup returns CDR1 MNHNY and CDR2 SVGAGI (reference sequence). CDR3 region: CASTHLGVHSPLHF. CDR3 in DNA: TGTGCCAGCACCCATCTAGGGGTACATTCACCCCTCCACTTT.

The chain links TRBV6-1 to TRBJ2-7; 7 positions agree with TRBD2. CDR1 is MNHNS and CDR2 is SASEGT in the germline V gene. CDR3 length equals 16 residues. The V gene end was trimmed by 0 bases and the J gene end by 3 bases; junction bases not matched to a gene: 8. CDR3 amino acids: CASSEASASGFYEQYF. The CDR3 DNA reads TGTGCCAGCAGTGAAGCCTCGGCTAGCGGATTCTACGAGCAGTACTTC.

The chain links TRBV6-5 to TRBJ1-1, with D perhaps TRBD1 (5 bases). V was cut by 2 bases and J by 3 bases, with 13 bases left in between. The CDR3 consists of 15 residues. Per germline, CDR1 MNHEY and CDR2 SVGAGI. CDR3 amino acids: CASSYRYRSYTEAFF. CDR3 bases: TGTGCCAGCAGTTACCGGTACAGGAGCTACACTGAAGCTTTCTTT.

This clone was seen a handful of times. The gene calls are TRBV11-1 and TRBJ1-6, with 9 positions matching TRBD1. This CDR3 region has 15 residues. V was pared by 0 bases and J by 7 bases, with 1 base of the junction left unmatched. From germline, CDR1 is SGHAT and CDR2 FQDESV (reference sequence). The CDR3 loop reads CASSLADRGNSPLHF. CDR3 in DNA: TGTGCCAGCAGCTTAGCGGACAGGGGCAATTCACCCCTCCACTTT.

Comment on this clone: Germline and junction disagree at one end, which may indicate a read error. This chain uses TRBV7-9 with TRBJ1-4; no definite D call. The germline V gene has CDR1 SEHNR and CDR2 FQNEAQ (reference sequence). This CDR3 comprises 14 residues. The CDR3 nucleotides read TGTTCCAGCAGCTATGGGAGAACTAATGAAAAACTGTTTTTT. Amino acids: CSSSYGRTNEKLFF.

The V and J genes are TRBV2 and TRBJ2-5; tentative D call: TRBD1 (5 bases). The J call is uncertain, as TRBJ2-7 better fits the DNA end. Looked up from germline, CDR1 is SNHLY and CDR2 is FYNNEI. The CDR3 spans 15 residues. CDR3 nucleotides: TGTGCCAGCAGTTCTCAAGCAGGGCCCTCCTACGAGCAGTACTTC. It is translated as CASSSQAGPSYEQYF.

The chain joins TRBV11-3 to TRBJ2-7, with 10 bases identical to TRBD1. The CDR3 is 14 residues long. V shed 5 bases and J 5 bases; nucleotides not matched to a gene: 6. The germline V gene encodes CDR1 SGHNT and CDR2 YENEEA. The CDR3 DNA follows: TGTGCCAGCAGCCAACGACAGGGGGCTCACGAGCAGTACTTC. This sequence encodes CASSQRQGAHEQYF.

J is TRBJ1-5 and V is TRBV7-2; 9 bases align to TRBD1. The CDR3 is 14 amino acids. V dropped 6 bases and J dropped 3; count of bases not matched to a gene: 3. Germline V gene lookup returns CDR1 SGHTA and CDR2 FQGNSA. CDR3 sequence: CASSDRGDNQPQHF. CDR3 coding DNA: TGTGCCAGCAGTGACAGGGGGGACAATCAGCCCCAGCATTTT.

J is TRBJ1-2 and V is TRBV6-1; 8 bases match TRBD1. The CDR3 is made up of 14 amino acids. Germline V lookup: CDR1 MNHNS, CDR2 SASEGT. With 8 bases clipped from V and 5 bases from J, the junction kept 10 bases outside the gene matches. As DNA, the CDR3 is TGTGCCAGCCAAAACTCAGGGGGCGAATATGGCTACACCTTC. Translated: CASQNSGGEYGYTF.

The chain has TRBV29-1 and TRBJ2-4, with TRBD1 as a possible D gene (5 bases). CDR1 is SQVTM and CDR2 is ANQGSEA in the germline V gene. The CDR3 has 15 residues. V was pared by 2 bases and J by 5 bases, with 16 bases between. CDR3 nucleotides: TGCAGCGTTGAACTGGGGCAGATCGGCCAAAACATTCAGTACTTC. This sequence encodes CSVELGQIGQNIQYF.

About this clone: One end of the junction varies from germline; a read error may be responsible. The chain recombines TRBV7-9 with TRBJ2-1; weak D call: TRBD1 (6 bases). The CDR3 sequence is 12 residues long. Germline values: CDR1 SEHNR, CDR2 FQNEAQ (reference sequence). The CDR3 DNA reads as TGTTCCAGCAGCACAGGGTACAATGAGCAGTTCTTC. Amino acid sequence: CSSSTGYNEQFF.

The CDR3 DNA sequence: TGTGCCAGCAGCCGCCGGGACAGGGGTACCTACGAGCAGTACTTC. It specifies CASSRRDRGTYEQYF. The chain is built from TRBV27 and TRBJ2-7; TRBD1 aligns across 10 bases. This CDR3 has 15 residues. Per the germline V gene, CDR1 is MNHEY and CDR2 is SMNVEV (reference sequence). Germline trimming cut 6 bases from V and 2 bases from J; bases unmatched to any gene: 7.

This chain uses TRBV18 with TRBJ2-1; 7 nucleotides match TRBD1. Germline CDR1 reads KGHSH; CDR2 reads LQKENI. The CDR3 has 16 amino acids. Trimming at V came to 0 bases and at J to 2 bases, leaving 4 bases not matched to a gene. CDR3 coding DNA: TGTGCCAGCTCACCACCAGGGGGCCCAACCTACAATGAGCAGTTCTTC. This codes for CASSPPGGPTYNEQFF.

The chain couples TRBV19 to TRBJ1-5, with D unclear. Per germline, CDR1 LNHDA and CDR2 SQIVND (reference sequence). V was cut by 7 bases and J by 2 bases, with 6 bases left in between. There are 12 residues in the CDR3. CDR3 loop: CASNYGNQPQHF. The CDR3 DNA sequence: TGTGCCAGTAACTACGGCAATCAGCCCCAGCATTTT.

The V call is TRBV27, the J call TRBJ1-6; TRBD1 matches at 8 bases. The CDR3 is made up of 15 amino acids. With 4 bases clipped from V and 11 bases from J, the junction kept 10 bases outside the gene matches. Germline loops: CDR1 MNHEY, CDR2 SMNVEV (reference sequence). CDR3 in amino acids: CASSSWTGLGPPLHF. The CDR3 nucleotides are TGTGCCAGCAGTTCGTGGACAGGGCTGGGTCCACCCCTCCACTTT.

J is TRBJ2-3 and V is TRBV4-3; possible D gene TRBD2, 7 bases. CDR1 is LGHNA and CDR2 is YSLEER in the germline V gene. Between the trimmed V and J ends, which lost 4 bases and 2 bases, there was a span of 16 bases. This CDR3 is built from 16 residues. CDR3 residues: CASSPKWGGPTDTQYF. In DNA form, the CDR3 reads TGCGCCAGCAGCCCGAAGTGGGGGGGCCCCACAGATACGCAGTATTTT.

In regard to this clone: Relative to the germline gene, one junction end is altered; a read error may explain this. The V and J genes are TRBV4-1 and TRBJ2-5; 9 bases align to TRBD2. Germline CDR1 MGHRA, CDR2 YSYEKL. The CDR3 contains 16 residues. The chain's CDR3 is CASSPHQSSGAEAQYF. CDR3 nucleotide sequence: TGCGCCAGCAGCCCGCATCAGTCTAGCGGGGCAGAGGCCCAGTACTTC.

The chain recombines TRBV7-2 with TRBJ1-2; D unclear. This CDR3 is 15 amino acids long. Germline CDR1 SGHTA, CDR2 FQGNSA. Trimming removed 2 bases from V and 4 bases from J, with 14 bases in between. The CDR3: CASSLSSGVGYGYTF. The CDR3 coding sequence is TGTGCCAGCAGCTTATCTAGCGGGGTTGGCTATGGCTACACCTTC.

The gene calls are TRBV2 and TRBJ1-1; TRBD1 matches at 7 bases. This CDR3 has 16 residues. CDR1 is SNHLY and CDR2 is FYNNEI in the germline V gene. Unmatched junction bases numbered 11, after V lost 1 base and J lost 6 bases. CDR3 coding DNA: TGTGCCAGCAGTGAAGGGGCCGGGACAGAAAACCCTGAAGCTTTCTTT. Protein sequence: CASSEGAGTENPEAFF.

The V call is TRBV15, the J call TRBJ2-7; the D gene is possibly TRBD1 (6 bases). Trimming removed 4 bases from V and 4 bases from J, with 17 bases in between. The germline V gene has CDR1 LNHNV and CDR2 YYDKDF (reference sequence). CDR3 size: 15 residues. CDR3 in DNA: TGTGCCACCAGCAAGACAGGCATTCCCAAGTACGAGCAGTACTTC. Amino acid sequence: CATSKTGIPKYEQYF.

This chain uses TRBV5-1 with TRBJ1-1; TRBD1 matches 7 bases. V lost 4 bases, J lost 3 bases, and 3 bases stayed unmatched. This CDR3 is 13 amino acids long. The germline gives CDR1 SGHRS, CDR2 YFSETQ. CDR3 DNA: TGCGCCAGCAGCCCACAGGGGTACACTGAAGCTTTCTTT. Protein product: CASSPQGYTEAFF.

The chain employs TRBV19 and TRBJ1-1; D remains unclear. This CDR3 region has 13 residues. The ends were cut back, 6 bases at V and 1 base at J, with 9 bases in the middle. Germline lookup yields CDR1 LNHDA and CDR2 SQIVND (reference sequence). CDR3 loop: CASRRGGNTEAFF. The CDR3, as DNA: TGTGCCAGTAGGAGAGGTGGGAACACTGAAGCTTTCTTT.

CDR3 DNA sequence: TGTGCCAGCAGCTTAGACAGGAGCTATGGCTACACCTTC. This translates into CASSLDRSYGYTF. The genes are TRBV5-4 and TRBJ1-2; possible D gene TRBD1, 6 bases. CDR1 is SGHNT and CDR2 is YYREEE in the germline V gene (reference sequence). Deletions cut 2 bases from V and 4 bases from J, with 9 bases between. CDR3 length: 13 residues. Filled out from reference TRBV5-4 and TRBJ1-2, the complete variable domain reads ETGVTQSPTHLIKTRGQQVTLRCSSQSGHNTVSWYQQALGQGPQFIFQYYREEENGRGNFPPRFSGLQFPNYSSELNVNALELDDSALYLCASSLDRSYGYTFGSGTRLTVV.

This chain links TRBV5-6 with TRBJ1-5; 7 nucleotides align to TRBD1. J was trimmed by 2 bases and V by 0 bases; bases with no gene match: 5. This CDR3 spans 16 amino acids. The germline CDR1 and CDR2 sequences are SGHDT and YYEEEE. The CDR3 DNA follows: TGTGCCAGCAGCTTGGGCACAGGGGCGCGCAATCAGCCCCAGCATTTT. Translating it yields CASSLGTGARNQPQHF.

This rearrangement joins TRBV9 to TRBJ2-3; tentative D call: TRBD2 (6 bases). Looked up from germline, CDR1 is SGDLS and CDR2 is YYNGEE. The CDR3 has 15 amino acids. V lost 6 bases and J 6 bases, leaving 20 bases between the germline ends. CDR3 residues: CASNREALPGDTQYF. The CDR3 nucleotides read TGTGCCAGCAATAGGGAGGCCCTCCCTGGGGATACGCAGTATTTT.

CDR3 sequence: CASSVVRGADQPQHF. DNA of the CDR3: TGTGCCAGCAGCGTAGTCAGGGGCGCGGATCAGCCCCAGCATTTT. The chain recombines TRBV9 with TRBJ1-5, with D possibly matching TRBD1 (6 bases). Looked up from germline, CDR1 is SGDLS and CDR2 is YYNGEE. The CDR3 loop spans 15 amino acids. V lost 0 bases and J 5 bases, leaving 12 bases between the germline ends.

This chain joins TRBV4-3 and TRBJ1-2; tentative D call: TRBD1 (6 bases). V lost 4 bases to trimming and J lost 4 bases, with 19 bases between them. The CDR3 contains 16 residues. Germline V gene data show CDR1 as LGHNA and CDR2 as YSLEER. The CDR3 region has the DNA TGCGCCAGCAGCCCAAGTGGCGGGGGCGTCCCCTATGGCTACACCTTC. This encodes CASSPSGGGVPYGYTF.

V and J are TRBV18 and TRBJ1-1, with TRBD1 matching over 8 bases. CDR3 length equals 14 residues. Trimming at V came to 3 bases and at J to 3 bases, leaving 3 bases not matched to a gene. Germline lookup yields CDR1 KGHSH and CDR2 LQKENI. The CDR3 nucleotides are TGTGCCAGCTCACCGGGACAGGCGCACACTGAAGCTTTCTTT. This gives the protein CASSPGQAHTEAFF. Together with reference TRBV18 and TRBJ1-1, the CDR3 gives the full variable domain: NAGVMQNPRHLVRRRGQEARLRCSPMKGHSHVYWYRQLPEEGLKFMVYLQKENIIDESGMPKERFSAEFPKEGPSILRIQQVVRGDSAAYFCASSPGQAHTEAFFGQGTRLTVV.

This chain joins TRBV19 and TRBJ2-5; 10 positions match TRBD1. CDR3 size: 14 residues. CDR1 is LNHDA, CDR2 SQIVND, per germline (reference sequence). Trimming removed 6 bases from V and 5 bases from J; junction bases left unmatched: 6. The CDR3 loop is CASRSTGGMETQYF. The CDR3 nucleotides read TGTGCCAGTAGATCGACAGGGGGCATGGAGACCCAGTACTTC.